The clone carrying this T cell receptor beta chain was recorded many times. As yet, its antigen is unknown. The data stem from a study of T-cell memory formation after mild COVID-19. TCRdb called the 5' RACE reads again in MiXCR, with one record for every CDR3 protein. The sample records around 99,000 distinct CDR3 sequences, about 15% being singletons. General observations from the study: CD4/CD8 balance characterized clones contracting day 15 to 85, and CD4+ skew characterized later expanders.

The CDR3 has 15 amino acids. The V gene's germline CDR1 is MNHEY and CDR2 SVGAGI. The V gene lost 6 bases and the J gene lost 3 bases, with 17 bases spanning the gap. The TCR comes from a man aged 18 to 35 who had mild COVID-19 (a few samples of this study predate the infection). Cell type and time point are not known. The sequenced sample consisted of PBMCs or a T cell subset sorted from them (not recorded which). The V and J genes are TRBV6-5 and TRBJ2-5, with D tentatively TRBD2 (6 bases). CDR3 in DNA: TGTGCCAGCAGAATCACCGGGACTCTGAAAGAGACCCAGTACTTC. Amino acids: CASRITGTLKETQYF.